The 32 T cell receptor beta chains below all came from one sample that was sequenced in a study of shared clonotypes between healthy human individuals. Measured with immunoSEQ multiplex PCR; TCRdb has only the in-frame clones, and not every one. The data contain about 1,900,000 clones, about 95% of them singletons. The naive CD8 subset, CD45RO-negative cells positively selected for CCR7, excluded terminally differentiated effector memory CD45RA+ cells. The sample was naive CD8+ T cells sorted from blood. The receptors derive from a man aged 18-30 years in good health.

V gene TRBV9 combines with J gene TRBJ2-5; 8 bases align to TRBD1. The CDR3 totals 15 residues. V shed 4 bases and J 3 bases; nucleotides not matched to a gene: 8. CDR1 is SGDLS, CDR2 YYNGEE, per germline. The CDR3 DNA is TGTGCCAGCAGCTTTCGGACAGGGCCCAAAGAGACCCAGTACTTC. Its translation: CASSFRTGPKETQYF.

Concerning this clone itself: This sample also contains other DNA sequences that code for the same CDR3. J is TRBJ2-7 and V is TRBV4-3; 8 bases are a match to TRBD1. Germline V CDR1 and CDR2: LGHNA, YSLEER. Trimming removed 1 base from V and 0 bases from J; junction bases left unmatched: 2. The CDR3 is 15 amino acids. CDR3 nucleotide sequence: TGCGCCAGCAGCCAAGGGACAGGGAGCTCCTACGAGCAGTACTTC. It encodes CASSQGTGSSYEQYF.

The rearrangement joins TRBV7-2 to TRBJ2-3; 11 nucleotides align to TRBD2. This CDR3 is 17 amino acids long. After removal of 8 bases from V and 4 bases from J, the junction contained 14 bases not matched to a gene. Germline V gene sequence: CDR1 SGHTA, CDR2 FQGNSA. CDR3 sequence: CASPPGDSGLAADTQYF. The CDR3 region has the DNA TGTGCCAGCCCTCCCGGGGATTCGGGACTAGCGGCAGATACGCAGTATTTT. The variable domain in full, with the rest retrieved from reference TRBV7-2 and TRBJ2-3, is GAGVSQSPSNKVTEKGKDVELRCDPISGHTALYWYRQSLGQGLEFLIYFQGNSAPDKSGLPSDRFSAERTGGSVSTLTIQRTQQEDSAVYLCASPPGDSGLAADTQYFGPGTRLTVL.

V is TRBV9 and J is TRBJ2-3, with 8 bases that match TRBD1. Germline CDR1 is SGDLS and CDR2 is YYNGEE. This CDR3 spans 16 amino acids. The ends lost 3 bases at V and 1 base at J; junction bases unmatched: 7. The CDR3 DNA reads TGTGCCAGCAGCGCGATCTGGACAGGGCGCACAGATACGCAGTATTTT. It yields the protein CASSAIWTGRTDTQYF.

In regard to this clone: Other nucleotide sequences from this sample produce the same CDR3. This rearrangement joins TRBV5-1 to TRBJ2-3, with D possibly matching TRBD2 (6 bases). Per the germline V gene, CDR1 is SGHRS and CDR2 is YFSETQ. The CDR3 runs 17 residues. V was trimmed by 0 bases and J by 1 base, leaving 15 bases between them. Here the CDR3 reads CASSLVASGGGTDTQYF. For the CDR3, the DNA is TGCGCCAGCAGCTTGGTGGCTTCTGGAGGGGGCACAGATACGCAGTATTTT.

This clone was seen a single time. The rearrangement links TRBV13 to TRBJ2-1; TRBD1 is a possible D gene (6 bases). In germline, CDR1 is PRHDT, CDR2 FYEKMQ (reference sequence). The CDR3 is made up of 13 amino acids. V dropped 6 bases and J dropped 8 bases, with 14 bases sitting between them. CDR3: CASRGPGVDEQFF. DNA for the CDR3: TGTGCCAGCAGGGGTCCAGGGGTGGATGAGCAGTTCTTC.

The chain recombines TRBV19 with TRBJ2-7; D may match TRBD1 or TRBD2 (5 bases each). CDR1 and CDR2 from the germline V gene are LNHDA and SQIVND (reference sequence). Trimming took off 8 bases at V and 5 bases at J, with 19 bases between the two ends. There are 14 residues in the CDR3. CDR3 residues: CASRGRGGADEQYF. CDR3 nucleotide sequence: TGTGCCAGTCGGGGACGGGGTGGAGCCGACGAGCAGTACTTC.

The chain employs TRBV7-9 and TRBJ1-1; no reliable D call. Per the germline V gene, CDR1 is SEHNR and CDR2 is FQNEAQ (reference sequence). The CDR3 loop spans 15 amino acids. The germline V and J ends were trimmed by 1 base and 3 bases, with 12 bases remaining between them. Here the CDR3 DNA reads TGTGCCAGCAGCTTAGGGGTCCCCCTATACACTGAAGCTTTCTTT. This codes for CASSLGVPLYTEAFF.

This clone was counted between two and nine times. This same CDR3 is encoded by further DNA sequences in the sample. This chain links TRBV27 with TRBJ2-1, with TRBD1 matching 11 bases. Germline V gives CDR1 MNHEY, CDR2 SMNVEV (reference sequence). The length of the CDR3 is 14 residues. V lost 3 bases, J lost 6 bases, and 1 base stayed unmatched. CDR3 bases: TGTGCCAGCAGTTTCGGGACAGGGGGCAATGAGCAGTTCTTC. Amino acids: CASSFGTGGNEQFF.

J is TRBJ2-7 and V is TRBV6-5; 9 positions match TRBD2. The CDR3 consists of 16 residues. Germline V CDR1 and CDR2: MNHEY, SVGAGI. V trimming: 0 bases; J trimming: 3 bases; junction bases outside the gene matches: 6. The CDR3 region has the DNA TGTGCCAGCAGTTACTCTAGCGGGGGAGTTATCTACGAGCAGTACTTC. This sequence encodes CASSYSSGGVIYEQYF.

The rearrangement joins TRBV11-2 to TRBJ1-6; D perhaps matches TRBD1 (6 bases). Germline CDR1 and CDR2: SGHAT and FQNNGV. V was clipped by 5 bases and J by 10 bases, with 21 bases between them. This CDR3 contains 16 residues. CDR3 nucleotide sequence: TGTGCCAGCAGCACGCCCTGGGGGGGGCGTCGCTCACCCCTCCACTTT. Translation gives CASSTPWGGRRSPLHF.

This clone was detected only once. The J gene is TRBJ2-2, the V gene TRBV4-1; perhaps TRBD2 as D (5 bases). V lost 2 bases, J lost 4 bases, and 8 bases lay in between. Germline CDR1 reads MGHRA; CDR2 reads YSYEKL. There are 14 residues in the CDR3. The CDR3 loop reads CASSQYLATGELFF. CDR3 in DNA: TGCGCCAGCAGCCAATATCTAGCCACCGGGGAGCTGTTTTTT.

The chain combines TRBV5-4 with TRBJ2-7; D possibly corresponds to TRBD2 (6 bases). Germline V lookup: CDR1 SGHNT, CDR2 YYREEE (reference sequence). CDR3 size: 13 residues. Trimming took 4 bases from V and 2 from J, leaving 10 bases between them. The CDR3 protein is CASSAGGAYEQYF. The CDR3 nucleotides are TGTGCCAGCAGCGCCGGCGGGGCCTACGAGCAGTACTTC.

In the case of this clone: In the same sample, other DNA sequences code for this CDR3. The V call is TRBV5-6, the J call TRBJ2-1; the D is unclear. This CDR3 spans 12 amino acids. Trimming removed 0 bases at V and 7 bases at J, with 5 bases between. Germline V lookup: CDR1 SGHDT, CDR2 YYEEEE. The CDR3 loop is CASSLAPNEQFF. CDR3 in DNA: TGTGCCAGCAGCTTGGCGCCTAATGAGCAGTTCTTC.

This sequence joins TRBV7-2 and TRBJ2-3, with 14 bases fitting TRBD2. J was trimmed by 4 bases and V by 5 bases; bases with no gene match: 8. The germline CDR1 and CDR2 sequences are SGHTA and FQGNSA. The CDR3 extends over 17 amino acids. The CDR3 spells CASSPGLAGDGADTQYF. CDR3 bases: TGTGCCAGCAGCCCGGGACTAGCGGGAGATGGCGCAGATACGCAGTATTTT.

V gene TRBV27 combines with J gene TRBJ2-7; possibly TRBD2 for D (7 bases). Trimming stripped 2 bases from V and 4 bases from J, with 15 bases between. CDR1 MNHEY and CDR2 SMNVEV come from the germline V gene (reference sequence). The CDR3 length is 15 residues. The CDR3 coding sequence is TGTGCCAGCAGTTTACTACCCGGGGGGCAATACGAGCAGTACTTC. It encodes CASSLLPGGQYEQYF.

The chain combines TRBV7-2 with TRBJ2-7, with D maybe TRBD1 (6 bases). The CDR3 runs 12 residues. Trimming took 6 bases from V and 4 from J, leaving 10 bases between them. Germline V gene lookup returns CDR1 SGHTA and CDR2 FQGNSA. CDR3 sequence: CASSWTDYEQYF. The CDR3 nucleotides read TGTGCCAGCAGTTGGACAGATTACGAGCAGTACTTC.

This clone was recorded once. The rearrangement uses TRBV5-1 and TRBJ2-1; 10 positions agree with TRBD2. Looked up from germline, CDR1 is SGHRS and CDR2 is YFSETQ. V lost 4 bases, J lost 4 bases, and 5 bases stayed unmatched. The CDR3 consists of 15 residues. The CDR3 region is CASSLAGDRYNEQFF. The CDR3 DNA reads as TGCGCCAGCAGCCTAGCGGGAGACCGTTACAATGAGCAGTTCTTC.

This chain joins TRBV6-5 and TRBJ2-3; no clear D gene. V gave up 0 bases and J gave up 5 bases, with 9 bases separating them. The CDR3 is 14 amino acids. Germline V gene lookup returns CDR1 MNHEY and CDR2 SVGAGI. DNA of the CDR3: TGTGCCAGCAGTTACTCGACCGGCGGAGATACGCAGTATTTT. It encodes CASSYSTGGDTQYF.

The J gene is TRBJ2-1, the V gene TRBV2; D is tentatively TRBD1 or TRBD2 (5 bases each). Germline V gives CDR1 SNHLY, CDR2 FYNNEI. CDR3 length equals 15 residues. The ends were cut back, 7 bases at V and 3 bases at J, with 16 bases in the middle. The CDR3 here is CASNKPGTGYNEQFF. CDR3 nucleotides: TGTGCCAGCAACAAACCCGGGACGGGCTACAATGAGCAGTTCTTC.

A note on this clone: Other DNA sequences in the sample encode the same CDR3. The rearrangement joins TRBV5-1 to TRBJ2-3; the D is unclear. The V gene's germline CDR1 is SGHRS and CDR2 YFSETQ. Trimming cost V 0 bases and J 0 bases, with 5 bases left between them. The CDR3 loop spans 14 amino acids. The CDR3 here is CASSLVVSTDTQYF. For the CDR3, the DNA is TGCGCCAGCAGCTTGGTCGTTAGCACAGATACGCAGTATTTT.

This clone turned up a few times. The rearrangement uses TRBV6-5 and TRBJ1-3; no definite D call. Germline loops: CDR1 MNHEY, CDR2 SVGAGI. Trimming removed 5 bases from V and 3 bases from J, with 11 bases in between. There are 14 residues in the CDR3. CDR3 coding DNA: TGTGCCAGCAGTCCACTCACAGATGGAAACACCATATATTTT. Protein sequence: CASSPLTDGNTIYF.

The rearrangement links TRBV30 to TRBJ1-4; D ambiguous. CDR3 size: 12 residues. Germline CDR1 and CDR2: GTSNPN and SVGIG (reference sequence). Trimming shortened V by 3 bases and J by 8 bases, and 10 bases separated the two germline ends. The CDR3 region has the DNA TGTGCCTGGAGCCCTAGCGGGGAAAAACTGTTTTTT. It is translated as CAWSPSGEKLFF.

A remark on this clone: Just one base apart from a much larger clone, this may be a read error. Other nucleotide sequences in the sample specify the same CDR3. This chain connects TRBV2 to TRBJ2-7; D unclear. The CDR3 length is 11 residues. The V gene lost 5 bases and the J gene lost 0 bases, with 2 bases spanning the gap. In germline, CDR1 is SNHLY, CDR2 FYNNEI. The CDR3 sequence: CASSSSYEQYF. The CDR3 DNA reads TGTGCCAGCAGTTCCTCCTACGAGCAGTACTTC.

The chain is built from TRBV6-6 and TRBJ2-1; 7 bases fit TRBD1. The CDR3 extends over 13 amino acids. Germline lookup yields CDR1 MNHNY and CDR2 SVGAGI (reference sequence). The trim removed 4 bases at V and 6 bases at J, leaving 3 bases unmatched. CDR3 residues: CASSLQGPNEQFF. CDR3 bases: TGTGCCAGCAGTTTACAGGGGCCCAATGAGCAGTTCTTC.

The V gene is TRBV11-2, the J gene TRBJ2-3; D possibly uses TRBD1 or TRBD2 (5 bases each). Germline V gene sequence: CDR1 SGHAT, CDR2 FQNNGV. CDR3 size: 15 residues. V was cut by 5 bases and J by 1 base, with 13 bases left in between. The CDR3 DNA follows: TGTGCCAGCAGCGAGGGGAGAGGGGGCACAGATACGCAGTATTTT. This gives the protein CASSEGRGGTDTQYF. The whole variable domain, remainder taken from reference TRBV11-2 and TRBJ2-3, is EAGVAQSPRYKIIEKRQSVAFWCNPISGHATLYWYQQILGQGPKLLIQFQNNGVVDDSQLPKDRFSAERLKGVDSTLKIQPAKLEDSAVYLCASSEGRGGTDTQYFGPGTRLTVL.

Here the CDR3 DNA reads TGTGCCAGCAGCCGCACAGGGGCGACCACAGATACGCAGTATTTT. Translated, it gives CASSRTGATTDTQYF. J is TRBJ2-3 and V is TRBV7-9; TRBD1 agrees at 7 bases. The germline V gene encodes CDR1 SEHNR and CDR2 FQNEAQ (reference sequence). The CDR3 spans 15 residues. J was trimmed by 2 bases and V by 5 bases; bases with no gene match: 7.

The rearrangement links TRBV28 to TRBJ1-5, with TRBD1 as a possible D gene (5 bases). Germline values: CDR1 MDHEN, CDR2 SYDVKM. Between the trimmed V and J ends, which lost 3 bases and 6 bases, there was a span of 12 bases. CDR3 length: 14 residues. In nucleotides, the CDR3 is TGTGCCAGCAGTTTTTTCGTAGGGGTTCAGCCCCAGCATTTT. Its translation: CASSFFVGVQPQHF.

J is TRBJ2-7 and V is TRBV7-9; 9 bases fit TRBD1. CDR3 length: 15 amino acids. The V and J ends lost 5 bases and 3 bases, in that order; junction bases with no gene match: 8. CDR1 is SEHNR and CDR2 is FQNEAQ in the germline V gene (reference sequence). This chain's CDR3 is CASSGGDRAGYEQYF. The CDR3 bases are TGTGCCAGCAGCGGCGGGGACAGGGCGGGCTACGAGCAGTACTTC.

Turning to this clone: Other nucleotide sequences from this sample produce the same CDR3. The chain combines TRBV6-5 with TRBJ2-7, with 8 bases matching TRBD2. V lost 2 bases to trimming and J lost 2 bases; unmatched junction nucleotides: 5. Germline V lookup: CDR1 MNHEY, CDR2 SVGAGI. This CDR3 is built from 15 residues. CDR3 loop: CASSYGLAGTYEQYF. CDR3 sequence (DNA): TGTGCCAGCAGTTACGGCCTAGCGGGTACCTACGAGCAGTACTTC.

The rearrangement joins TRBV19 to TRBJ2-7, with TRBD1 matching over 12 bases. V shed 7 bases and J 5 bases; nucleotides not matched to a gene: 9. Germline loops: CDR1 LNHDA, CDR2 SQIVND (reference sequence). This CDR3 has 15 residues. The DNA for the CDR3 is TGTGCCAGTACCGATCCCGGGACAGGGGGCGACGAGCAGTACTTC. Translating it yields CASTDPGTGGDEQYF. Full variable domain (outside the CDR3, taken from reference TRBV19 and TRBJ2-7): DGGITQSPKYLFRKEGQNVTLSCEQNLNHDAMYWYRQDPGQGLRLIYYSQIVNDFQKGDIAEGYSVSREKKESFPLTVTSAQKNPTAFYLCASTDPGTGGDEQYFGPGTRLTVT.

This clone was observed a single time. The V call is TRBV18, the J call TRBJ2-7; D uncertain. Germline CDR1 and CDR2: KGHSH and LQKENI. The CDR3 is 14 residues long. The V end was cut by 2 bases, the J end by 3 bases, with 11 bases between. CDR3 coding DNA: TGTGCCAGCTCACCAATCGACAATTACTACGAGCAGTACTTC. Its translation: CASSPIDNYYEQYF.